This T cell receptor beta chain is drawn from a study of T-cell reconstitution after alpha-beta-depleted transplantation in children. This clonotype appeared many times. Unique molecular identifiers were used to barcode this TCRbeta library. TCRdb re-called the PCR reads with MiXCR, one entry per CDR3 protein. The profile shows around 380,000 distinct CDR3 sequences, roughly a tenth of them singletons. The germline V and J ends were trimmed by 2 bases and 5 bases, with 13 bases remaining between them. Germline lookup yields CDR1 SGHTA and CDR2 FQGNSA. CDR3 size: 14 residues. The TCR was taken from a human donor who donated a stem cell graft to a child with acute myeloid leukemia. Material: PBMCs from the stem cell graft donor, obtained from the stem cell graft. J is TRBJ2-7 and V is TRBV7-2, with D possibly TRBD2 on 6 matching bases. The DNA of the CDR3 is TGTGCCAGCAGCTTATCCGCTAGCGTGAACGAGCAGTACTTC. Protein: CASSLSASVNEQYF.